Each of the 9 T cell receptor beta chains below was sequenced from the same sample in a study of blood T cell repertoires in COVID-19. The repertoire was sequenced with immunoSEQ multiplex PCR; TCRdb's copy has only in-frame clones and lacks some. In the table there are hundreds of thousands of clones, 84% of which are singletons. Material for sequencing was peripheral blood. The receptors derive from a human donor in a cohort sampled during active COVID-19.

This clone was seen at least ten times. The rearrangement links TRBV5-4 to TRBJ1-2; 10 bases agree with TRBD1. CDR3 length: 15 residues. Germline V gene data show CDR1 as SGHNT and CDR2 as YYREEE (reference sequence). V trimming: 4 bases; J trimming: 4 bases; junction bases outside the gene matches: 7. The CDR3 DNA sequence: TGTGCCAGCAGCAGAGAACGGACAGGGGGCTATGGCTACACCTTC. Protein sequence: CASSRERTGGYGYTF.

The chain is built from TRBV5-1 and TRBJ2-3, with 11 bases that match TRBD2. Per the germline V gene, CDR1 is SGHRS and CDR2 is YFSETQ. V lost 4 bases to trimming and J lost 0 bases; unmatched junction nucleotides: 4. This CDR3 comprises 16 residues. The CDR3 nucleotides read TGCGCCAGCAGCCTCGGACTAGCGGGTAGCACAGATACGCAGTATTTT. Translated: CASSLGLAGSTDTQYF.

The gene calls are TRBV5-1 and TRBJ1-6; 8 nucleotides line up with TRBD1. With 4 bases clipped from V and 5 bases from J, the junction kept 5 bases outside the gene matches. Germline-derived CDR1 and CDR2 are SGHRS and YFSETQ. This CDR3 has 15 amino acids. The chain's CDR3 is CASSTGTGDNSPLHF. CDR3 nucleotide sequence: TGCGCCAGCAGCACTGGGACAGGAGATAATTCACCCCTCCACTTT.

The rearrangement links TRBV28 to TRBJ1-6, with D hard to call. CDR1 and CDR2 from the germline V gene are MDHEN and SYDVKM. V was clipped by 7 bases and J by 15 bases, with 19 bases between them. CDR3 length: 13 residues. The DNA for the CDR3 is TGTGCCAGCACCCGTACCCTAAATGAACTCCTCCACTTT. Protein product: CASTRTLNELLHF.

V gene TRBV10-1 combines with J gene TRBJ1-6, with D possibly matching TRBD1 (5 bases). Germline CDR1 is WNHNN and CDR2 is SYGVQD (reference sequence). CDR3 length equals 13 residues. V was cut by 8 bases and J by 2 bases, with 7 bases left in between. CDR3 DNA: TGCGCCAGCCAGGGTACCTATAATTCACCCCTCCACTTT. This codes for CASQGTYNSPLHF.

This clone appeared a single time. The CDR3 is CASSTQGGVGELFF. Written as DNA, the CDR3 is TGTGCCAGCAGTACTCAAGGGGGTGTCGGGGAGCTGTTTTTT. This chain links TRBV6-5 with TRBJ2-2, with D perhaps matching TRBD1 (6 bases). The ends were cut back, 5 bases at V and 7 bases at J, with 14 bases in the middle. This CDR3 contains 14 residues. The V gene's germline CDR1 is MNHEY and CDR2 SVGAGI.

The V call is TRBV2, the J call TRBJ1-2; 7 positions match TRBD1. Germline CDR1 SNHLY, CDR2 FYNNEI. Germline trimming cut 6 bases from V and 6 bases from J; bases unmatched to any gene: 13. CDR3 size: 15 residues. The CDR3 region is CASREPRQGNNGYTF. In DNA, the CDR3 is TGTGCCAGCAGGGAACCCCGACAGGGAAACAATGGCTACACCTTC.

This clone has only one observation. The V call is TRBV2, the J call TRBJ1-4; 7 bases align to TRBD1. The germline V gene has CDR1 SNHLY and CDR2 FYNNEI. The CDR3 sequence is 14 residues long. The trim removed 6 bases at V and 5 bases at J, leaving 6 bases unmatched. The CDR3 sequence is CASRVTGVNEKLFF. CDR3 DNA: TGTGCCAGCAGGGTTACAGGGGTGAATGAAAAACTGTTTTTT.

This sequence joins TRBV4-2 and TRBJ2-6; unclear D gene. The CDR3 has 15 amino acids. V was shortened by 0 bases and J by 0 bases, with 3 bases between the two germline ends. From germline, CDR1 is LGHNA and CDR2 YNFKEQ. The DNA for the CDR3 is TGTGCCAGCAGCCAAGACAGCTCTGGGGCCAACGTCCTGACTTTC. This codes for CASSQDSSGANVLTF.